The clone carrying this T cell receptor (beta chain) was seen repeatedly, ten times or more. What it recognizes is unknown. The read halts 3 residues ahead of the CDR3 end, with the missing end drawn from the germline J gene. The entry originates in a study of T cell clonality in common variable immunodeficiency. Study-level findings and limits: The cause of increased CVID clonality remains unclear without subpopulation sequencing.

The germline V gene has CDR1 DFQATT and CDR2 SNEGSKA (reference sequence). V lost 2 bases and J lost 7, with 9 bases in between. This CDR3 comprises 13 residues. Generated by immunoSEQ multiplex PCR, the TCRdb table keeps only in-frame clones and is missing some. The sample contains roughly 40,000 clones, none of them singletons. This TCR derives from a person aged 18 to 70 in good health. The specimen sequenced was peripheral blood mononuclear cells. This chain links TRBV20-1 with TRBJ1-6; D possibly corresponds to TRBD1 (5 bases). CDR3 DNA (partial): TGCAGTGCTAGACAGGGATGGAATTCACCC. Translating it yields CSARQGWNSP. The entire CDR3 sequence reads CSARQGWNSPLHF.